The 14 T cell receptor beta chains reported below all come from one sample, sequenced in a study of cytomegalovirus exposure and HLA in healthy donors (dated by TCRdb to about 2017). To prepare the library, the immunoSEQ multiplex PCR assay was applied. TCRdb's version of the immuneACCESS table is confined to in-frame rearrangements and falls short of the full clone set. An unresolved V gene accounts for under half of the shortfall where checked; the remainder is of unknown origin. The sample data list over 100,000 clones, and around 87% of these were observed just once. The leading ten clones occupy just under 6.5% of the sample. The sample taken for sequencing was PBMCs. These receptors originate from a young woman in good health and CMV-seropositive.

This chain uses TRBV30 with TRBJ1-1; 11 nucleotides agree with TRBD1. CDR1 is GTSNPN, CDR2 SVGIG, per germline (reference sequence). The CDR3 totals 15 residues. Losses at the gene ends were 0 bases for V and 7 bases for J; bases not matched to a gene: 7. CDR3 coding DNA: TGTGCCTGGAGTGTCGGACAGGGGGCGATGGGTGAAGCTTTCTTT. It is translated as CAWSVGQGAMGEAFF.

The chain employs TRBV30 and TRBJ1-2; D is perhaps TRBD1 (5 bases). Trimming removed 0 bases at V and 6 bases at J, with 23 bases between. The length of the CDR3 is 17 residues. The germline CDR1 and CDR2 sequences are GTSNPN and SVGIG (reference sequence). CDR3 coding DNA: TGTGCCTGGAGTGTACGTCGGGGGATTAATTACGTCGATGGCTACACCTTC. The encoded protein is CAWSVRRGINYVDGYTF.

This clone was recorded a few times. The V call is TRBV19, the J call TRBJ1-5; 9 positions match TRBD1. CDR3 length: 14 residues. Trimming cost V 7 bases and J 5 bases; bases outside gene matches: 6. Per the germline V gene, CDR1 is LNHDA and CDR2 is SQIVND (reference sequence). CDR3 bases: TGTGCCAGTACCACAGGGGGCGGATATCAGCCCCAGCATTTT. Translating it yields CASTTGGGYQPQHF.

This chain uses TRBV18 with TRBJ2-5; 9 nucleotides line up with TRBD1. The CDR3 has 14 residues. CDR1 KGHSH and CDR2 LQKENI come from the germline V gene. V gave up 5 bases and J gave up 5 bases; unmatched junction bases: 6. This CDR3 is CASSDTGGGETQYF. In nucleotides, the CDR3 is TGTGCCAGCTCAGACACAGGGGGCGGCGAGACCCAGTACTTC.

This chain joins TRBV15 and TRBJ2-2; D call uncertain. Germline values: CDR1 LNHNV, CDR2 YYDKDF (reference sequence). Trimming left V 1 base short and J 7 bases short, with 7 bases between. The CDR3 is 13 amino acids. The CDR3 is CATSRVVSGELFF. The DNA for the CDR3 is TGTGCCACCAGCAGAGTAGTGAGCGGGGAGCTGTTTTTT.

This chain links TRBV21-1 with TRBJ2-1; the D call in the table, TRBD1, was not verified against the DNA. TRBV21-1 constitutes a pseudogene. The CDR3 is 17 amino acids. CDR3 nucleotide sequence: TGTGCCAGCAGCAAAAGTTTGGGCCAGGGTAAGGGGAATGAGCAGTTCTTC. This codes for CASSKSLGQGKGNEQFF.

The genes are TRBV12-5 and TRBJ1-3; D unresolved. Germline values: CDR1 LGHNT, CDR2 FRNRAP. V was cut by 1 base and J by 7 bases, with 5 bases left in between. This CDR3 is 12 amino acids long. For the CDR3, the DNA is TGTGCTAGTGGTTTGGGACTTAACACCATATATTTT. This gives the protein CASGLGLNTIYF.

The rearrangement uses TRBV30 and TRBJ1-2, with TRBD1 identical over 8 bases. V was clipped by 3 bases and J by 8 bases; unmatched bases: 5. This CDR3 is 12 amino acids long. Germline V gives CDR1 GTSNPN, CDR2 SVGIG (reference sequence). CDR3 sequence: CAWRGQAIGYTF. The CDR3 region has the DNA TGTGCCTGGAGGGGACAGGCGATCGGCTACACCTTC.

This chain joins TRBV7-3 and TRBJ2-3, with a possible D match to TRBD2 (5 bases). Germline V CDR1 and CDR2: SGHTA, FQGTGA. V dropped 4 bases and J dropped 4 bases, with 12 bases sitting between them. CDR3 length: 14 residues. CDR3 loop: CASSSEWGADTQYF. The DNA for the CDR3 is TGTGCCAGCAGCTCTGAGTGGGGAGCAGATACGCAGTATTTT.

The chain is built from TRBV27 and TRBJ1-1; tentatively, D is TRBD1 (5 bases). CDR1 is MNHEY, CDR2 SMNVEV, per germline (reference sequence). This CDR3 region has 15 residues. V lost 5 bases to trimming and J lost 2 bases, with 15 bases between them. The CDR3 coding sequence is TGTGCCAGCAGTCCCAGACTTGGGGCAAACACTGAAGCTTTCTTT. Its protein is CASSPRLGANTEAFF.

To note about this clone: Other DNA sequences in this specimen translate into the identical CDR3. The chain has TRBV7-9 and TRBJ1-1, with 8 bases matching TRBD1. The CDR3 spans 13 residues. V was pared by 3 bases and J by 4 bases, with 1 base of the junction left unmatched. Germline V gives CDR1 SEHNR, CDR2 FQNEAQ (reference sequence). CDR3 loop: CASSLGTGTEAFF. The CDR3 nucleotides are TGTGCCAGCAGCTTGGGGACAGGCACTGAAGCTTTCTTT. Based on the CDR3 plus reference TRBV7-9 and TRBJ1-1, the full variable domain is DTGVSQNPRHKITKRGQNVTFRCDPISEHNRLYWYRQTLGQGPEFLTYFQNEAQLEKSRLLSDRFSAERPKGSFSTLEIQRTEQGDSAMYLCASSLGTGTEAFFGQGTRLTVV.

The chain combines TRBV5-1 with TRBJ2-2; the D gene is possibly TRBD1 (6 bases). Germline V gene data show CDR1 as SGHRS and CDR2 as YFSETQ. Trimming took off 4 bases at V and 0 bases at J, with 10 bases between the two ends. This CDR3 has 15 residues. CDR3: CASSEGTTNTGELFF. DNA for the CDR3: TGCGCCAGCAGCGAAGGGACAACGAACACCGGGGAGCTGTTTTTT. Filled out from reference TRBV5-1 and TRBJ2-2, the complete variable domain reads KAGVTQTPRYLIKTRGQQVTLSCSPISGHRSVSWYQQTPGQGLQFLFEYFSETQRNKGNFPGRFSGRQFSNSRSEMNVSTLELGDSALYLCASSEGTTNTGELFFGEGSRLTVL.

The chain is built from TRBV4-1 and TRBJ2-3; D gene uncertain. Trimming pared 3 bases from V and 0 bases from J, leaving 16 bases between. The V gene's germline CDR1 is MGHRA and CDR2 YSYEKL. The CDR3 is 17 residues long. This CDR3 reads CASSHAFNSPSTDTQYF. In DNA form, the CDR3 reads TGCGCCAGCAGCCATGCCTTTAATAGTCCTAGCACAGATACGCAGTATTTT.

The chain couples TRBV6-1 to TRBJ2-1, with a possible D match to TRBD1 (6 bases). Germline values: CDR1 MNHNS, CDR2 SASEGT. This CDR3 is built from 16 residues. Between the trimmed V and J ends, which lost 2 bases and 4 bases, there was a span of 15 bases. The CDR3 protein is CASSESGELRYNEQFF. The CDR3 DNA reads as TGTGCCAGCAGTGAATCAGGGGAGTTGAGGTACAATGAGCAGTTCTTC.